This T cell receptor (beta chain) is drawn from a study of blood T cells in healthy people across ages. Overall study findings and caveats: Any conclusive comparison of naive versus antigen-experienced cells was prevented by using unsorted PBMCs. Higher diversity, along with more naive CD4+ cells, distinguished long-lived donors from aged donors.

With regard to this clonotype: What it binds is not known.

Sample-barcoded 5' priming and a J-beta primer mix drove a second PCR of about 7 to 12 cycles. Each cDNA molecule was tagged by a template-switch adaptor that had 12 random nucleotides. TCRdb passed the 5' RACE reads through MiXCR, listing each CDR3 protein once. Among fewer than 900,000 distinct CDR3 sequences listed, around 36% were seen once. Germline CDR1 LGHNA, CDR2 YSLEER. This CDR3 spans 13 amino acids. The sequenced material came from blood. The clonotype originates from a man between 18 and 35 years old in good health. This chain joins TRBV4-3 and TRBJ2-7, with TRBD2 as a possible D gene (6 bases). The DNA end lines up better with TRBJ2-5; the J call may be wrong. The CDR3 is CASSQDGGGTQYF. The CDR3 region has the DNA TGCGCCAGCAGCCAAGATGGGGGAGGGACCCAGTACTTC.